The clone carrying this T cell receptor (beta chain) has ten or more counts. Antigen unknown. The CDR3 length is 14 residues. The V and J ends lost 1 base and 4 bases respectively, with 8 bases between them. CDR1 is SGHAT, CDR2 FQNNGV, per germline. This entry is derived from a study of CD8+CD57+ T cells in acquired aplastic anemia. On the study more broadly: On average, sorted CD4+ and CD8+ cells gave approximately 3 ug of DNA.

Overall study findings and caveats: Shared by patients and controls, 25 to 30 CD8+ CDR3s were abundant in patients.

For CDR3 and TCR beta VDJ profiling, genomic DNA was the template used. TCRdb reprocessed the reads via MiXCR and lists one record per CDR3 protein. The table has around 130,000 distinct CDR3 sequences, about 48% seen once. The TCR sequence derives from a human donor in good health, serving as a control. This chain uses TRBV11-2 with TRBJ2-1; D unclear. The specimen sequenced was sorted CD4+, CD8+, or CD8+CD57+ T cells (not recorded which) from PBMCs. The CDR3 sequence is CASSLVGIYNEQFF. DNA of the CDR3: TGTGCCAGCAGCTTAGTGGGCATATACAATGAGCAGTTCTTC.